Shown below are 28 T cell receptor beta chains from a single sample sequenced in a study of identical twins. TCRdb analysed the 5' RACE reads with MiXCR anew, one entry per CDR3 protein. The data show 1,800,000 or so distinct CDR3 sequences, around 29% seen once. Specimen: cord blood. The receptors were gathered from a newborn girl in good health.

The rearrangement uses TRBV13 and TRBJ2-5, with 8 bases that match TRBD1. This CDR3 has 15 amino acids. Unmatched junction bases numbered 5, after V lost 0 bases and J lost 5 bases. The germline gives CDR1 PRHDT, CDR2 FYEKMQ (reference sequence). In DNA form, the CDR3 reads TGTGCCAGCAGCTTAGGGGACAGGGATTGGGAGACCCAGTACTTC. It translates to CASSLGDRDWETQYF.

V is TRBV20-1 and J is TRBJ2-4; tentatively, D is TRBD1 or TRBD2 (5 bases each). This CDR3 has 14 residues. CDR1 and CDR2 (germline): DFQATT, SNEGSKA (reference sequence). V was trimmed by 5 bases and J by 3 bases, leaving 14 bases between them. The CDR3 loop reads CSAPDGTNKNIQYF. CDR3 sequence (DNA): TGCAGTGCTCCGGACGGGACCAACAAAAACATTCAGTACTTC.

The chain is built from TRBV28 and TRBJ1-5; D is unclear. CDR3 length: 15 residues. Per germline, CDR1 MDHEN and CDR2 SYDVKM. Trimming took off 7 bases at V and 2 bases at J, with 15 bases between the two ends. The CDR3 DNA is TGTGCCAGCAAGATAAGGCCACTGGGCAATCAGCCCCAGCATTTT. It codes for CASKIRPLGNQPQHF.

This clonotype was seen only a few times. The CDR3 DNA reads as TGCAGTGCTAGAGATAATCTTCGGCAGTATGGCTACACCTTC. Its translation is CSARDNLRQYGYTF. The chain joins TRBV20-1 to TRBJ1-2, with unresolved D. The V gene lost 0 bases and the J gene lost 5 bases, with 13 bases spanning the gap. Per the germline V gene, CDR1 is DFQATT and CDR2 is SNEGSKA (reference sequence). The CDR3 totals 14 residues.

The CDR3 loop is CASSFVGDRTDTQYF. The DNA for the CDR3 is TGCGCCAGCAGCTTCGTGGGAGACCGCACAGATACGCAGTATTTT. The genes are TRBV5-1 and TRBJ2-3; D is perhaps TRBD2 (5 bases). In germline, CDR1 is SGHRS, CDR2 YFSETQ. The CDR3 loop spans 15 amino acids. V was cut by 2 bases and J by 1 base, with 11 bases left in between.

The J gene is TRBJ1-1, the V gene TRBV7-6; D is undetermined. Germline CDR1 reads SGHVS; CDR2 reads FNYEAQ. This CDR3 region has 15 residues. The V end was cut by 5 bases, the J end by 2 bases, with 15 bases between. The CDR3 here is CASSPPSRGNTEAFF. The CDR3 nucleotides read TGTGCCAGCAGCCCTCCCAGTCGGGGAAACACTGAAGCTTTCTTT.

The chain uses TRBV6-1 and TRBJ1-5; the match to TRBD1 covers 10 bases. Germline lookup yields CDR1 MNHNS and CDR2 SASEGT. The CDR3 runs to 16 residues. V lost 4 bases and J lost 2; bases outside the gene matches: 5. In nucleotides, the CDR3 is TGTGCCAGCAGTGGTGACAGGGGGCTTGGCAATCAGCCCCAGCATTTT. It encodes CASSGDRGLGNQPQHF.

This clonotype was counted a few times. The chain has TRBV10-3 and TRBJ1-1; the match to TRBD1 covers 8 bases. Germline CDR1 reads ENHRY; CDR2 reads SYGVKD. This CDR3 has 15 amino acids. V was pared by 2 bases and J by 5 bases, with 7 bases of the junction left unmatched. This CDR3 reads CAISEGQGGNTEAFF. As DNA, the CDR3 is TGTGCCATCAGTGAGGGACAGGGAGGGAATACTGAAGCTTTCTTT.

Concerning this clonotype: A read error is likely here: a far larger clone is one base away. CDR3 protein: CASSQTSGSSCEQYF. CDR3 nucleotide sequence: TGTGCCAGCAGTCAGACTAGCGGGAGCTCCTGCGAGCAGTACTTC. This chain connects TRBV12-3 or TRBV12-4 to TRBJ2-5, with 12 bases aligning to TRBD2. The J call may be wrong; the DNA end is better matched by TRBJ2-7. The CDR3 contains 15 residues.

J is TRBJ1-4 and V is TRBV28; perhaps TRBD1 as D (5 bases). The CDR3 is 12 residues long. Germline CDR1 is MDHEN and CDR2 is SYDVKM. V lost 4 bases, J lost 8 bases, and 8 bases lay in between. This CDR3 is CASSSRTEKLFF. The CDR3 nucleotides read TGTGCCAGCAGTTCCCGGACAGAAAAACTGTTTTTT.

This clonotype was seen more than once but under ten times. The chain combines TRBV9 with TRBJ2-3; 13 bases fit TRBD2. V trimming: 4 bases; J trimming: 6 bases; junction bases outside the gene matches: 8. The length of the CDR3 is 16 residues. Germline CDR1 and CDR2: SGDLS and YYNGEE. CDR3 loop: CASSLPGLAGRDTQYF. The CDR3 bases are TGTGCCAGCAGCCTCCCGGGACTAGCGGGAAGGGATACGCAGTATTTT.

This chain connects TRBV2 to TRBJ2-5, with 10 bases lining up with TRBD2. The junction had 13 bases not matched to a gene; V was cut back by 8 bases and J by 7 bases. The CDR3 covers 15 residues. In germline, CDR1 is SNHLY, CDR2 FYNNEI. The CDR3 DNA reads TGTGCCAGCGCACGACTAGCGGGTCATTTGGGGACCCAGTACTTC. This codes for CASARLAGHLGTQYF.

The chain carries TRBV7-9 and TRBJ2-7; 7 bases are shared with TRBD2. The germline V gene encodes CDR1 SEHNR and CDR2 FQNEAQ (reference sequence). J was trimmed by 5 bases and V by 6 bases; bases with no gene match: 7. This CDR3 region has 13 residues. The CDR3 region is CASSLRESHEQYF. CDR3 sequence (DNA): TGTGCCAGCAGTTTGCGGGAGTCCCACGAGCAGTACTTC.

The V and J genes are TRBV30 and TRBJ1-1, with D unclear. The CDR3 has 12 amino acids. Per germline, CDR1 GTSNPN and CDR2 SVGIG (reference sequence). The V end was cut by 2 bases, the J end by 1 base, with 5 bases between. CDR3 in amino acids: CAWSLQNTEAFF. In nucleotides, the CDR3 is TGTGCCTGGAGTCTACAGAACACTGAAGCTTTCTTT.

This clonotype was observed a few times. CDR3 region: CASSVDRGYTGELFF. The CDR3 bases are TGCGCCAGCAGCGTGGACAGGGGCTACACCGGGGAGCTGTTTTTT. The chain links TRBV10-1 to TRBJ2-2; 9 bases are a match to TRBD1. This CDR3 region has 15 residues. Germline loops: CDR1 WNHNN, CDR2 SYGVQD (reference sequence). The V and J ends lost 6 bases and 3 bases, in that order; junction bases with no gene match: 5.

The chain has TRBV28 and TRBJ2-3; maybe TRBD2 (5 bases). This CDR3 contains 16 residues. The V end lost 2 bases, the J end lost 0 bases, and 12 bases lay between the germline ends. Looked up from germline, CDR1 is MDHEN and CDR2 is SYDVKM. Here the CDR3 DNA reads TGTGCCAGCAGTTTACGGCCCCCGGGGAGCACAGATACGCAGTATTTT. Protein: CASSLRPPGSTDTQYF.

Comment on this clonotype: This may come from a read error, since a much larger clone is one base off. The CDR3 bases are TGCAGCGTTGGGACTAGCGGGATGAATTTCTTC. Translating gives CSVGTSGMNFF. The chain uses TRBV29-1 and TRBJ2-1, with TRBD2 matching over 12 bases. This CDR3 spans 11 amino acids. Germline V gene sequence: CDR1 SQVTM, CDR2 ANQGSEA. The junction had 5 bases not matched to a gene; V was cut back by 4 bases and J by 16 bases.

The CDR3 DNA is TGTGCCAGCCATAAGAGGGAGGGTAATTCACCCCTCCACTTT. Amino acids: CASHKREGNSPLHF. The chain is built from TRBV6-6 and TRBJ1-6; D gene uncertain. This CDR3 has 14 amino acids. Germline V gene data show CDR1 as MNHNY and CDR2 as SVGAGI (reference sequence). V was trimmed by 8 bases and J by 6 bases, leaving 14 bases between them.

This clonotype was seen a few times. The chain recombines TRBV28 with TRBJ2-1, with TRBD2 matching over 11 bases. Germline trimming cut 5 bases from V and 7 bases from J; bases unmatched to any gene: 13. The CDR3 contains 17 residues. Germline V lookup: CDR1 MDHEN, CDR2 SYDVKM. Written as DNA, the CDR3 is TGTGCCAGCAGTCTCTATCGGGGTAGCGGGAGGGCGAATGAGCAGTTCTTC. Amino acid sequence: CASSLYRGSGRANEQFF.

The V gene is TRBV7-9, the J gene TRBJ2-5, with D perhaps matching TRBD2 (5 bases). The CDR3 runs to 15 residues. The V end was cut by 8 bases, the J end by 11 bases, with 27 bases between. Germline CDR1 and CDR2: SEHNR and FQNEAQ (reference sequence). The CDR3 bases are TGTGCCAGCTCACTAGGAGGTTATTATGGCAATGAGCAGTACTTC. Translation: CASSLGGYYGNEQYF.

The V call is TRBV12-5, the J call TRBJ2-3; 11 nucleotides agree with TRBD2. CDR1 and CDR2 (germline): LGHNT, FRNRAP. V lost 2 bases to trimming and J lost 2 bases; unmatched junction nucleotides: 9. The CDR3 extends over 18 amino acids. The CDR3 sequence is CASGLTSGGFAHTDTQYF. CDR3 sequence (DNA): TGTGCTAGTGGTTTGACTAGCGGGGGATTCGCTCACACAGATACGCAGTATTTT.

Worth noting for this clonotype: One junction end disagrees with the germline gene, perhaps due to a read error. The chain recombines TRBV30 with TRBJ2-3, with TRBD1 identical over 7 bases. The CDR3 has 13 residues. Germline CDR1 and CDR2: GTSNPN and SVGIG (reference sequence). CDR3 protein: CACPVMGTDPQYF. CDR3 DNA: TGTGCCTGCCCGGTAATGGGGACAGATCCGCAGTATTTT.

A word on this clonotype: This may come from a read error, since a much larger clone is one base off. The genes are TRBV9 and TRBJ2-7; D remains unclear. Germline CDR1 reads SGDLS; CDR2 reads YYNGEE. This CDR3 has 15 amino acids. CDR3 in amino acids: CASNVATSTPYEQYF. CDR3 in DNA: TGTGCCAGCAACGTAGCAACTTCAACCCCCTACGAGCAGTACTTC.

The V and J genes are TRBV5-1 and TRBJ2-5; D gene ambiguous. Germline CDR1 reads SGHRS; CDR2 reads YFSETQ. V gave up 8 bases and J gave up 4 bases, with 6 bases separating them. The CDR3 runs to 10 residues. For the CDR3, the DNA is TGCGCCAGGGCCATAGAGACCCAGTACTTC. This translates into CARAIETQYF.

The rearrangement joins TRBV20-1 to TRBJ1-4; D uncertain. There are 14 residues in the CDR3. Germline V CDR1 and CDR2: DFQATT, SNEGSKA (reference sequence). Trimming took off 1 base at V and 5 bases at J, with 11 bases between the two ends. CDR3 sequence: CSARVTPGNEKLFF. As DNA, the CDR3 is TGCAGTGCTAGAGTAACCCCGGGGAATGAAAAACTGTTTTTT.

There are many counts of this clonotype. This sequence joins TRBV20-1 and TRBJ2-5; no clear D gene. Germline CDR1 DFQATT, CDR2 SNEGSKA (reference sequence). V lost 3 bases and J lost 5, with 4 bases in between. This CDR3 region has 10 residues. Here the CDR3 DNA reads TGCAGTGCTAGTTGGGAGACCCAGTACTTC. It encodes CSASWETQYF.

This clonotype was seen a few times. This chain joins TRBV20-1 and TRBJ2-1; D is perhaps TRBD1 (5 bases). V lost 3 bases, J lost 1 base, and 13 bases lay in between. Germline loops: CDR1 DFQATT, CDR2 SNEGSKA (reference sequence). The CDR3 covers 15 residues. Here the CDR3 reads CSARGATASYNEQFF. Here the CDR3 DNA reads TGCAGTGCTAGGGGTGCGACAGCTTCCTACAATGAGCAGTTCTTC.

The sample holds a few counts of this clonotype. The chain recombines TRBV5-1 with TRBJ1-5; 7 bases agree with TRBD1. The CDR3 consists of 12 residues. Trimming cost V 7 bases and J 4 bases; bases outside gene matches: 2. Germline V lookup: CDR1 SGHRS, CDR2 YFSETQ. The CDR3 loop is CASDRENQPQHF. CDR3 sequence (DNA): TGCGCCAGCGACAGGGAAAATCAGCCCCAGCATTTT. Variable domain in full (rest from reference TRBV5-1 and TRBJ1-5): KAGVTQTPRYLIKTRGQQVTLSCSPISGHRSVSWYQQTPGQGLQFLFEYFSETQRNKGNFPGRFSGRQFSNSRSEMNVSTLELGDSALYLCASDRENQPQHFGDGTRLSIL.